This T cell receptor (beta chain) was captured by sequencing in a study of CD8+CD57+ T cells in acquired aplastic anemia. The authors sequenced patients whose flow cytometry had shown CD8+CD57+ cell expansion. Sampling of blood occurred while the patients had still received no therapy. TCR beta VDJ and CDR3 profiling used genomic DNA as template. TCRdb fed the reads into MiXCR, producing one record per CDR3 protein. The sample lists more than 250,000 distinct CDR3 sequences, 82% occurring once. The CDR3 is 13 residues long. In germline, CDR1 is SGHTA, CDR2 FQGNSA. As concerns this clonotype: One junction end does not reproduce the germline sequence, and a read error may be involved.

The sample consisted of sorted CD4+, CD8+, or CD8+CD57+ T cells (not recorded which) from PBMCs. This chain joins TRBV7-2 and TRBJ1-5; TRBD1 is a possible D gene (5 bases). This receptor was taken from a human donor with aplastic anemia. The CDR3 DNA reads as TGTGCCAGCAGCTTTGGGCCAAACGGGACCGCGCATTTC. This encodes CASSFGPNGTAHF.